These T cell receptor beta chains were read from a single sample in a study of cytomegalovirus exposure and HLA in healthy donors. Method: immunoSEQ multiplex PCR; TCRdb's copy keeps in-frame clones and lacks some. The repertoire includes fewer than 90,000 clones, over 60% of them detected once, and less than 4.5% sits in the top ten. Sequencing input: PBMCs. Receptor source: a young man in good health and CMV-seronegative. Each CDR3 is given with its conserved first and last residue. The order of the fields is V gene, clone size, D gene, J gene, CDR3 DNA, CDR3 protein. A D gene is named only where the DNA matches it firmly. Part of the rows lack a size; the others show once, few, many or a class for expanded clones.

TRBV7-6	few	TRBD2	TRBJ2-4	TGTGCCAGCAGCTTAGGCCCGGGAGGGGACATTCAGTACTTC	CASSLGPGGDIQYF
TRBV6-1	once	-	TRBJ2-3	TGTGCCAGCAGTGAATTAAAGGGGGGCACAGATACGCAGTATTTT	CASSELKGGTDTQYF
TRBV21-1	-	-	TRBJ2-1	TGTGCCAGCAGCAAACCCCCTAGCGGCGCCTACAATGAGCAGTTCTTC	CASSKPPSGAYNEQFF
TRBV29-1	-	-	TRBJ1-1	TGCAGCGTCCCTCACGGGGGGCCGAACACTGAAGCTTTCTTT	CSVPHGGPNTEAFF
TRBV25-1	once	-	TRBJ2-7	TGTGCCAGCAGGAGCTCCTACGAGCAGTACTTC	CASRSSYEQYF
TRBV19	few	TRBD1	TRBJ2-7	TGTGCCAGTAGTGGGACAGGGGATTCCTCCGAGCAGTACTTC	CASSGTGDSSEQYF
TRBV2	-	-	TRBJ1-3	TGTGCCAGCAGTGAGACAGTTAACACCATATATTTT	CASSETVNTIYF
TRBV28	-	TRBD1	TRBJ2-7	TGTGCCAGCAGCTATGGACAGGGCTTCTACGAGCAGTACTTC	CASSYGQGFYEQYF
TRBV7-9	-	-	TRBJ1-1	TGTGCCAGCAGCTTAGCTCGGGATCACACTGAAGCTTTCTTT	CASSLARDHTEAFF
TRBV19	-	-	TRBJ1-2	TGTGCCAGTAGTAGCCCCGGGACTATCTATGGCTACACCTTC	CASSSPGTIYGYTF
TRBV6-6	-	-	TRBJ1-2	TGTGCCAGCAGTTACGCAGAAAACTATGGCTACACCTTC	CASSYAENYGYTF
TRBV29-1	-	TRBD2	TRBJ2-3	TGCAGCGTATGTAGCGGGAGATCGAGAAGTCAAGATACGCAGTATTTT	CSVCSGRSRSQDTQYF
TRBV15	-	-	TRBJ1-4	TGTGCCACCAGCAGGGGAGGGCAGGGAAGTGAAAAACTGTTTTTT	CATSRGGQGSEKLFF
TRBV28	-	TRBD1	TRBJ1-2	TGTGCCAGCAGTCCCCGGTTTGGGGACAGGAGGGTCTATGGCTACACCTTC	CASSPRFGDRRVYGYTF
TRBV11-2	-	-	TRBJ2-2	TGTGCCAGCGGCCTCCACGGGGAGCTGTTTTTT	CASGLHGELFF
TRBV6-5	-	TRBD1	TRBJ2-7	TGTGCCAGCAGTCCAGGGACAGGCCGATACGAGCAGTACTTC	CASSPGTGRYEQYF
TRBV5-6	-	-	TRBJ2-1	TGTGCCAGCAGCCCCAGCTCCTACAATGAGCAGTTCTTC	CASSPSSYNEQFF
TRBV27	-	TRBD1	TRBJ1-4	TGTGCCAGCAGTTCCCGACAGGGGGCGGATGAAAAACTGTTTTTT	CASSSRQGADEKLFF
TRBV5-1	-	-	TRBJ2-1	TGCGCCAGCAGCTCAGGAGGAAATGGTGATCCGTTCTTC	CASSSGGNGDPFF
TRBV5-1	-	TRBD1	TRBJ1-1	TGCGCCAGCAGCTTGATACGACAGGGCACTGAAGCTTTCTTT	CASSLIRQGTEAFF
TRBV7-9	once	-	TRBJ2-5	TGTGCCGGCGTAGGGGGAGAGACCCAGTACTTC	CAGVGGETQYF
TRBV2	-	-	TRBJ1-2	TGTGCCAGCAGTGAAACCCCTACAGGGAGCTCTGGCTACACCTTC	CASSETPTGSSGYTF